This TCR beta chain is drawn from a study of blood T cells in healthy people across ages. Then a second PCR, running about 7 to 11 cycles, was carried out with a sample-barcoded 5' primer and a J-beta primer mix. From the 5' RACE reads, TCRdb called clonotypes with MiXCR, one entry per CDR3 protein. In the table there are about 830,000 distinct CDR3 sequences, 55% to 70% of which are singletons. This clonotype came up once. The junction had 6 bases not matched to a gene; V was cut back by 6 bases and J by 1 base. Germline V gives CDR1 SGHTA, CDR2 FQGNSA. The length of the CDR3 is 16 residues. The chain has TRBV7-2 and TRBJ2-1; 10 nucleotides line up with TRBD2. Sequenced: blood. This receptor was identified in a man aged 25 to 45 in good health. CDR3 protein: CASSRSGRMSYNEQFF. DNA of the CDR3: TGTGCCAGCAGTCGTAGCGGGAGGATGTCCTACAATGAGCAGTTCTTC.